This T cell receptor (beta chain) was captured in a study of OX40 agonist ivuxolimab in advanced cancers. Across the whole study: From about 20 to 79 years was the age range, with a mean of 60 years, and 65% to 90% were male. General study points: It was not determined which antigens were specifically recognized by the peripheral T cells that had undergone clonal expansion.

Only one count was recorded for this clone. Antigen: not known. The repertoire was sequenced with immunoSEQ multiplex PCR; TCRdb's copy has only in-frame clones and lacks some. The sample carries 35,000 to 45,000 clones, 82% recorded once. The TCR originated in an adult with an advanced solid tumor such as melanoma, head and neck, liver or kidney cancer. This specimen consisted of CD4+ or CD8+ T cells sorted from blood, obtained in a trial of the OX40 agonist ivuxolimab.

The CDR3 here is CASSTLAGGLYEQYF. CDR3 nucleotide sequence: TGTGCCAGCAGCACACTAGCGGGGGGACTCTACGAGCAGTACTTC. V and J are TRBV7-3 and TRBJ2-7; 12 bases agree with TRBD2. Trimming at V came to 5 bases and at J to 3 bases, leaving 5 bases not matched to a gene. The CDR3 consists of 15 residues. The germline CDR1 and CDR2 sequences are SGHTA and FQGTGA.